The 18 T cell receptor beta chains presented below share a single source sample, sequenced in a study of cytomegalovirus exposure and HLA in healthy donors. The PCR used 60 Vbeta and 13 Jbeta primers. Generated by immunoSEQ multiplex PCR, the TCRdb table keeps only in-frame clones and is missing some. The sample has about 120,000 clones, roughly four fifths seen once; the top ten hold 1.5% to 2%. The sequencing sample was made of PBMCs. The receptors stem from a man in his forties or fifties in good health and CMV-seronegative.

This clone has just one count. CDR3 nucleotide sequence: TGCGCCAGCAGCTGGGGGGACGGGAATCAGCCCCAGCATTTT. It codes for CASSWGDGNQPQHF. V is TRBV5-1 and J is TRBJ1-5, with D perhaps matching TRBD1 (5 bases). From germline, CDR1 is SGHRS and CDR2 YFSETQ. CDR3 length: 14 amino acids. V was trimmed by 3 bases and J by 4 bases, leaving 11 bases between them. The full variable domain, completed using reference TRBV5-1 and TRBJ1-5, is KAGVTQTPRYLIKTRGQQVTLSCSPISGHRSVSWYQQTPGQGLQFLFEYFSETQRNKGNFPGRFSGRQFSNSRSEMNVSTLELGDSALYLCASSWGDGNQPQHFGDGTRLSIL.

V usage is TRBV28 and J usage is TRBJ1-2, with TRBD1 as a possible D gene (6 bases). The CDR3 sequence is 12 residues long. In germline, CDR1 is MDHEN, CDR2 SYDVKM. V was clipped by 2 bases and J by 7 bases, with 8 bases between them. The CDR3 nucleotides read TGTGCCAGCAGTTTAGAGGGGGTTGGCTACACCTTC. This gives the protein CASSLEGVGYTF.

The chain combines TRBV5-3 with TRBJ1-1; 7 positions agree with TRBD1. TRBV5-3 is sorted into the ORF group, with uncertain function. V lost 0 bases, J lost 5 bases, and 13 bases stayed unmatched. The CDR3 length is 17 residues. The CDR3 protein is CARSLGETGVARTEAFF. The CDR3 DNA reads TGTGCCAGAAGCTTGGGGGAAACAGGGGTCGCTAGGACTGAAGCTTTCTTT.

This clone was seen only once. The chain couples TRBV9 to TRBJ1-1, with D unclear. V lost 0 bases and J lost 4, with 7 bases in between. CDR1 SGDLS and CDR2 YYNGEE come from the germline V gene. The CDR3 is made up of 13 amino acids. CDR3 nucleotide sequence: TGTGCCAGCAGCGTAGTATCCGGCACTGAAGCTTTCTTT. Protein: CASSVVSGTEAFF.

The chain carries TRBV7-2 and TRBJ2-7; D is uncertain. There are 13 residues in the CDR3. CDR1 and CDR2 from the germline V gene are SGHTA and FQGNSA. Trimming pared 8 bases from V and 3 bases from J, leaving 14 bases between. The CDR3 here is CASATESLYEQYF. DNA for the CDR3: TGTGCCAGCGCCACAGAGTCTCTCTACGAGCAGTACTTC.

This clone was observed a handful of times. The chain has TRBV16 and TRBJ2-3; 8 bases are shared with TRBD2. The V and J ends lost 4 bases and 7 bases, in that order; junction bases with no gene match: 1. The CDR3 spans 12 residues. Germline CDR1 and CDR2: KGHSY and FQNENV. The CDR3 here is CASSLSGNTQYF. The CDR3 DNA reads TGTGCCAGCAGCCTTAGCGGGAATACGCAGTATTTT.

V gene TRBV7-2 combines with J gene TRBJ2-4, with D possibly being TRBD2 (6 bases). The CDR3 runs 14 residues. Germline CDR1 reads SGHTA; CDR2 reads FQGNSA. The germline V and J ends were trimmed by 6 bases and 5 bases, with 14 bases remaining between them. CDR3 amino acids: CASRLGGRQNIQYF. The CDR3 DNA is TGTGCCAGCAGGTTGGGGGGACGACAAAACATTCAGTACTTC.

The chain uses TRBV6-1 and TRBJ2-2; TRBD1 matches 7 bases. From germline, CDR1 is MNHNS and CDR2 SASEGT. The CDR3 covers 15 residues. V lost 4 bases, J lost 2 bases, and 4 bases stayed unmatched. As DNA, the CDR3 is TGTGCCAGCAGTGCCGGGACAGCTAACACCGGGGAGCTGTTTTTT. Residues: CASSAGTANTGELFF.

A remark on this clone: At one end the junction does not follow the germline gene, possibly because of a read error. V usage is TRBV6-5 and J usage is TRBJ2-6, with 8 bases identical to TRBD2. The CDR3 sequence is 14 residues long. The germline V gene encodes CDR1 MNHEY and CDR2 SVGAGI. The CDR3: CATREGFGANGLTF. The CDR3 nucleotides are TGTGCCACCCGGGAGGGGTTTGGGGCCAACGGCCTGACTTTC.

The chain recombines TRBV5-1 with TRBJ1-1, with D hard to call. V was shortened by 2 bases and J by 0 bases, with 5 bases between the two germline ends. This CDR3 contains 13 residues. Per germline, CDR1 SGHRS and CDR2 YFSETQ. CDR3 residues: CASSLSVNTEAFF. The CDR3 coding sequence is TGCGCCAGCAGCTTATCCGTGAACACTGAAGCTTTCTTT.

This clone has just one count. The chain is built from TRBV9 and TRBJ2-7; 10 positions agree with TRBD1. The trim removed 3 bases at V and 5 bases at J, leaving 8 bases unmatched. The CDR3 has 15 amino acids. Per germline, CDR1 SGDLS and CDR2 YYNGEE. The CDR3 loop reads CASSGPGQGFDEQYF. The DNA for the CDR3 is TGTGCCAGCAGCGGACCGGGACAGGGGTTCGACGAGCAGTACTTC.

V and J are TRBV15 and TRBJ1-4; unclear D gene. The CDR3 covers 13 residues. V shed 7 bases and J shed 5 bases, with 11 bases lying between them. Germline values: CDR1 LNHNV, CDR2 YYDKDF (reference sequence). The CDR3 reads CATTDGLNEKLFF. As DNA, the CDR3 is TGTGCCACCACCGACGGACTGAATGAAAAACTGTTTTTT.

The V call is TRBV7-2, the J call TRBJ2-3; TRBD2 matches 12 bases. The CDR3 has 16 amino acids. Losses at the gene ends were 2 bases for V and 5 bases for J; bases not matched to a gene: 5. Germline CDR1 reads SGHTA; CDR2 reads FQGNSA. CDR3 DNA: TGTGCCAGCAGCTTATCTAGCGGGGGGGCCGGAGATACGCAGTATTTT. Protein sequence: CASSLSSGGAGDTQYF. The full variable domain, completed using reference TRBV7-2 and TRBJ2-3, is GAGVSQSPSNKVTEKGKDVELRCDPISGHTALYWYRQSLGQGLEFLIYFQGNSAPDKSGLPSDRFSAERTGGSVSTLTIQRTQQEDSAVYLCASSLSSGGAGDTQYFGPGTRLTVL.

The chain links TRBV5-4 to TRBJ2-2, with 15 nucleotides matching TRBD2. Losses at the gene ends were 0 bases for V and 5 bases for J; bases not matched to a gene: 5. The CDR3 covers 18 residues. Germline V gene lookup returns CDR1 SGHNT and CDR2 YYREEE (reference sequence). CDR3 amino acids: CASSLGTSGGAGTGELFF. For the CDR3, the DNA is TGTGCCAGCAGCTTGGGGACTAGCGGGGGGGCCGGGACCGGGGAGCTGTTTTTT.

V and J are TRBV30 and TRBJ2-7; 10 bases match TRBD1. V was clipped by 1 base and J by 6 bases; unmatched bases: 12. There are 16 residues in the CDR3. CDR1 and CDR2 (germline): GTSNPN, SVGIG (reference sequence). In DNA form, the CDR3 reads TGTGCCTGGAGTGGGGCTTCGCGGGACAGGGGCAGCGAGCAGTACTTC. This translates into CAWSGASRDRGSEQYF.

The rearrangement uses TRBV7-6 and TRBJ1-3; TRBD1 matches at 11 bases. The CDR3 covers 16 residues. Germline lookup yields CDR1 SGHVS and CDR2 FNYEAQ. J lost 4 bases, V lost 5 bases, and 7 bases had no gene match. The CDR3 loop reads CASSDGQGALGNTIYF. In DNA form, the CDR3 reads TGTGCCAGCAGCGACGGACAGGGGGCGCTAGGAAACACCATATATTTT.

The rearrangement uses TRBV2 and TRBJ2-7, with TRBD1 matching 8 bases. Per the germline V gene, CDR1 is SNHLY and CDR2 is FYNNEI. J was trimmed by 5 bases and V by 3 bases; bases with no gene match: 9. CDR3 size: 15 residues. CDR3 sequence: CASSDSGTGVDEQYF. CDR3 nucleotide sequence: TGTGCCAGCAGTGACTCCGGGACAGGCGTCGACGAGCAGTACTTC.

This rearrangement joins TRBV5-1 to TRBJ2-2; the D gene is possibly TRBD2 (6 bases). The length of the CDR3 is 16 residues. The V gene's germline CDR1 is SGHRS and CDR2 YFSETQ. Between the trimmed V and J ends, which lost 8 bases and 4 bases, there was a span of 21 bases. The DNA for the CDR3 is TGCGCCAGTAACTCGGCGCCGGTAGCGGCCACCGGGGAGCTGTTTTTT. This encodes CASNSAPVAATGELFF.